This T cell receptor (beta chain) was identified in a study of technical replicates of blood from a handful of donors. Assay: immunoSEQ multiplex PCR; the TCRdb copy retains only in-frame clones and omits some. The sample lists nearly 80,000 clones; 96% were seen once. V gave up 0 bases and J gave up 1 base; unmatched junction bases: 5. Germline CDR1 is MGHRA and CDR2 is YSYEKL. The CDR3 is 16 amino acids. The sequencing sample was made of T cells isolated from PBMCs. This TCR was recovered from a human donor in good health. The chain couples TRBV4-1 to TRBJ2-7, with 8 bases fitting TRBD2. CDR3 protein: CASSQEAGTRSYEQYF. The CDR3 DNA follows: TGCGCCAGCAGCCAAGAGGCCGGGACTAGGTCCTACGAGCAGTACTTC.